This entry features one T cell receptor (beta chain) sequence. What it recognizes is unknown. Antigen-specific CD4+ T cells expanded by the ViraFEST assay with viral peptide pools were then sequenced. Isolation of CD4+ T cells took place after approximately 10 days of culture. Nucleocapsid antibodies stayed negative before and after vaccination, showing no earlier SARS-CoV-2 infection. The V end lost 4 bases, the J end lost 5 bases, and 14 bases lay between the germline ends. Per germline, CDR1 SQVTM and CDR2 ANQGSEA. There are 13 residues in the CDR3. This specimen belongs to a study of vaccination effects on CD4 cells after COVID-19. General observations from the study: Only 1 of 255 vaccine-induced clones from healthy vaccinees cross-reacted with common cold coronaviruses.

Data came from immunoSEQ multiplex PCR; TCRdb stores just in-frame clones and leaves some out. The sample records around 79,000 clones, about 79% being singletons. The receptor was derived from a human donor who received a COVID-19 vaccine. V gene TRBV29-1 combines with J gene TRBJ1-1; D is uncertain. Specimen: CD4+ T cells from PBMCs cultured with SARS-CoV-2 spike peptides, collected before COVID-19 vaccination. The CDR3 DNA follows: TGCAGCGTTGGGAGCAGCAGAGTAACTGAAGCTTTCTTT. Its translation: CSVGSSRVTEAFF.